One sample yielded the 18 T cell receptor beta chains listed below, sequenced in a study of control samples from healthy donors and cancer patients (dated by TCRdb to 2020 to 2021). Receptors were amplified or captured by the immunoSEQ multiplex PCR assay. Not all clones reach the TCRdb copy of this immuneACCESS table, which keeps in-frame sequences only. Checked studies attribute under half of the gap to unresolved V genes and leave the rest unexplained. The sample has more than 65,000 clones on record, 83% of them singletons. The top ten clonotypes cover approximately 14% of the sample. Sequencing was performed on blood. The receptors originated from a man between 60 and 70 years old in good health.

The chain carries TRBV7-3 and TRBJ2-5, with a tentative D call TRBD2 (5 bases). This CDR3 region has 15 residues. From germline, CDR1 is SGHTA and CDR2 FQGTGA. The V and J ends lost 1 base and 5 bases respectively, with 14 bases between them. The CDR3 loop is CASSLNGIARETQYF. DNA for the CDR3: TGTGCCAGCAGCTTAAACGGGATAGCCCGCGAGACCCAGTACTTC.

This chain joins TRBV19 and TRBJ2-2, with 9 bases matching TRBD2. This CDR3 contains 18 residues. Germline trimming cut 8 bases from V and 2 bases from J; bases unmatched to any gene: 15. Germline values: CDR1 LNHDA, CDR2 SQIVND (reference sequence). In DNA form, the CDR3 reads TGTGCCAGTTCTACTAGCGGGTTGGCCCGAAAAAACACCGGGGAGCTGTTTTTT. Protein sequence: CASSTSGLARKNTGELFF.

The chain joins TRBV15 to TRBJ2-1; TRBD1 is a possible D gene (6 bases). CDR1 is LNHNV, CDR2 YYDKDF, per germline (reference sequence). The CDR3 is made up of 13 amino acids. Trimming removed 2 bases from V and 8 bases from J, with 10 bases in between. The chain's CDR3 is CATSRPNRDEQFF. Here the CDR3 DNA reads TGTGCCACCAGCAGACCCAACAGGGATGAGCAGTTCTTC.

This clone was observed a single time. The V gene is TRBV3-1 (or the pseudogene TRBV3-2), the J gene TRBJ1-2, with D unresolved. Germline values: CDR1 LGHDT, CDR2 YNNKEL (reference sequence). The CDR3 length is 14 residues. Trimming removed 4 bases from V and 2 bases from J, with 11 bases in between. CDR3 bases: TGTGCCAGCAGCCTAAGACGAGGGAACTATGGCTACACCTTC. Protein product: CASSLRRGNYGYTF.

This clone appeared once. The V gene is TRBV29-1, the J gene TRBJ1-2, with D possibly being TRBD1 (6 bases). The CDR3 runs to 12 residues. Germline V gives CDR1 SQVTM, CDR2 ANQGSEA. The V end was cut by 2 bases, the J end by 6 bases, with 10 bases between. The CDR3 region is CSVESGGNGYTF. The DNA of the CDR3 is TGCAGCGTTGAATCCGGGGGCAATGGCTACACCTTC.

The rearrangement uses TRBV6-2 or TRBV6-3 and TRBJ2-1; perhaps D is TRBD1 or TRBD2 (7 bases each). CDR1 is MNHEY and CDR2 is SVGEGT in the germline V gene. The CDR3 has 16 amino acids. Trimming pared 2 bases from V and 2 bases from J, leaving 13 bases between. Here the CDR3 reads CASSYRGREPYNEQFF. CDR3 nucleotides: TGTGCCAGCAGTTACAGGGGGCGGGAGCCCTACAATGAGCAGTTCTTC.

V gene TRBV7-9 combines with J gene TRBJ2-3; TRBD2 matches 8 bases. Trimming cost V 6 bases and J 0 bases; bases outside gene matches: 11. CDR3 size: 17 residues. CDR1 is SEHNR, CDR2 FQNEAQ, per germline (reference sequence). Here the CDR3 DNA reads TGTGCCAGCAGACGACCCCAGGGCGGGAGGAGCACAGATACGCAGTATTTT. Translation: CASRRPQGGRSTDTQYF.

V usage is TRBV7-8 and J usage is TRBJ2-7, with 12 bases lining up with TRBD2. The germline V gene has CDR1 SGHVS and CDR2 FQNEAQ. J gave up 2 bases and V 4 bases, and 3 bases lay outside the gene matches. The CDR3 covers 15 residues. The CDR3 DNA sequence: TGTGCCAGCAGCTACCGGACTAGCGGGACCTACGAGCAGTACTTC. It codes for CASSYRTSGTYEQYF.

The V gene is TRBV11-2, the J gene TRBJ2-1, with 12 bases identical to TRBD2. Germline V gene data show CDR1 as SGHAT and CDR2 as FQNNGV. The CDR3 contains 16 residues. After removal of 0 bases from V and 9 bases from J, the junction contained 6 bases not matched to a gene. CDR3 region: CASSLEGLAGGVEQFF. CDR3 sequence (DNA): TGTGCCAGCAGCTTAGAAGGTCTAGCGGGAGGGGTTGAGCAGTTCTTC.

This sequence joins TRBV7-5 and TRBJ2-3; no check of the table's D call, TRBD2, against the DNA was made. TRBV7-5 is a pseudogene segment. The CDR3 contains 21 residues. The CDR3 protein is CARSFTTSGTSGRGSTDTQYF. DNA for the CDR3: TGTGCCAGAAGCTTTACCACTTCCGGGACTAGCGGGAGGGGTAGCACAGATACGCAGTATTTT.

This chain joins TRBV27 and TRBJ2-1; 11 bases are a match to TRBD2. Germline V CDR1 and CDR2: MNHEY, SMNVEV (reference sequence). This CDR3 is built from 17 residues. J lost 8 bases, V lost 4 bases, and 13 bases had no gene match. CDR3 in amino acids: CASSSRVTSGSIYEQFF. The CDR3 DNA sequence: TGTGCCAGCAGTTCGAGAGTCACTAGCGGGAGTATCTATGAGCAGTTCTTC.

CDR3 loop: CASSSSGTVYNEQFF. Here the CDR3 DNA reads TGTGCCAGCAGCTCTTCCGGGACGGTGTACAATGAGCAGTTCTTC. The rearrangement uses TRBV7-8 and TRBJ2-1, with D tentatively TRBD1 or TRBD2 (5 bases each). The CDR3 is 15 amino acids. V shed 4 bases and J shed 4 bases, with 14 bases lying between them. CDR1 is SGHVS and CDR2 is FQNEAQ in the germline V gene.

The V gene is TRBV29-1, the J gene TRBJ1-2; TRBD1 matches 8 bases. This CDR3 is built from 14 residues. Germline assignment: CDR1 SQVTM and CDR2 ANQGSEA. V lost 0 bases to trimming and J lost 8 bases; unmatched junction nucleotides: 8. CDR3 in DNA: TGCAGCGTTGAAGATCGTCGGACAGGGCACGGCTACACCTTC. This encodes CSVEDRRTGHGYTF. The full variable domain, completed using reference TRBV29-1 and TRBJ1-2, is SAVISQKPSRDICQRGTSLTIQCQVDSQVTMMFWYRQQPGQSLTLIATANQGSEATYESGFVIDKFPISRPNLTFSTLTVSNMSPEDSSIYLCSVEDRRTGHGYTFGSGTRLTVV.

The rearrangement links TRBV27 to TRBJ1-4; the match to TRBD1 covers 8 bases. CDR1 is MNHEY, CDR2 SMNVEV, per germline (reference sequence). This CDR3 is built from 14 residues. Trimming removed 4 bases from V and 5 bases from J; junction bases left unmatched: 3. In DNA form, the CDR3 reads TGTGCCAGCAGTTGGACAGGGCGAAATGAAAAACTGTTTTTT. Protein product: CASSWTGRNEKLFF.

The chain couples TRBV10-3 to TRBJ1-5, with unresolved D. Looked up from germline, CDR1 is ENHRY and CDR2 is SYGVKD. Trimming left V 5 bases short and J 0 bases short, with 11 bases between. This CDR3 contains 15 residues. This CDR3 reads CAISSSDGSNQPQHF. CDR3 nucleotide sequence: TGTGCCATCAGTTCCTCAGATGGTAGCAATCAGCCCCAGCATTTT.

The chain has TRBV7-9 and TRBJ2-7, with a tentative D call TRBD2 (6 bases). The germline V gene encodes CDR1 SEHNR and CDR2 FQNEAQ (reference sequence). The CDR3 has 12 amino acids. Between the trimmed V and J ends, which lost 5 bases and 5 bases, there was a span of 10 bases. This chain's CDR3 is CASSARENEQYF. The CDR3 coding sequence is TGTGCCAGCAGCGCTCGGGAGAACGAGCAGTACTTC.

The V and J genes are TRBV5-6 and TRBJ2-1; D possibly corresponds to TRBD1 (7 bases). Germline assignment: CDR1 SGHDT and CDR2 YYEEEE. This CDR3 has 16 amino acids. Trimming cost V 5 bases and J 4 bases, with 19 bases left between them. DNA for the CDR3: TGTGCCAGCAGTTCCAATCAGGGGGAGGTATACAATGAGCAGTTCTTC. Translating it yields CASSSNQGEVYNEQFF.

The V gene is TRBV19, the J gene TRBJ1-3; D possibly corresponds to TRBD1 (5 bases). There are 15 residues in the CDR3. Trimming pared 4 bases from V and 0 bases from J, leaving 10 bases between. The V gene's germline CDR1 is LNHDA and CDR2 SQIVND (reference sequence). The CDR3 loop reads CASSRDGGSGNTIYF. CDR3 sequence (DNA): TGTGCCAGTAGTAGGGACGGAGGCTCTGGAAACACCATATATTTT.